Following are 22 T cell receptor beta chains from one sample sequenced in a study of cytomegalovirus exposure and HLA in healthy donors. Only in-frame clones appear in the TCRdb table, and some are missing; sequencing was by immunoSEQ multiplex PCR. The sample consists of around 200,000 clones, roughly 80% of them appearing once. The source material was PBMCs. These receptors came from a woman younger than 35 in good health and CMV-seropositive.

The rearrangement links TRBV6-1 to TRBJ1-1; 8 bases line up with TRBD1. Germline V gene sequence: CDR1 MNHNS, CDR2 SASEGT. CDR3 size: 14 residues. J lost 5 bases, V lost 4 bases, and 6 bases had no gene match. The CDR3 loop is CASSAGRGRTEAFF. In DNA, the CDR3 is TGTGCCAGCAGTGCAGGCAGGGGGCGGACTGAAGCTTTCTTT.

J is TRBJ2-2 and V is TRBV19; 10 nucleotides line up with TRBD2. The V and J ends lost 7 bases and 0 bases, in that order; junction bases with no gene match: 5. CDR3 length: 16 residues. CDR1 LNHDA and CDR2 SQIVND come from the germline V gene (reference sequence). The DNA for the CDR3 is TGTGCCAGTAACTTAGCGGGGGGCGCGAACACCGGGGAGCTGTTTTTT. Protein product: CASNLAGGANTGELFF. Supplemented by reference TRBV19 and TRBJ2-2, the full variable domain reads DGGITQSPKYLFRKEGQNVTLSCEQNLNHDAMYWYRQDPGQGLRLIYYSQIVNDFQKGDIAEGYSVSREKKESFPLTVTSAQKNPTAFYLCASNLAGGANTGELFFGEGSRLTVL.

The count of this clone is one. The V gene is TRBV13, the J gene TRBJ2-7, with D perhaps matching TRBD1 (7 bases). The CDR3 spans 14 residues. CDR1 is PRHDT, CDR2 FYEKMQ, per germline (reference sequence). V was trimmed by 6 bases and J by 4 bases, leaving 16 bases between them. The chain's CDR3 is CASSRGTAGYEQYF. The CDR3 coding sequence is TGTGCCAGCAGTCGCGGGACAGCCGGGTACGAGCAGTACTTC.

The chain is built from TRBV13 and TRBJ2-2; TRBD2 agrees at 10 bases. This CDR3 has 16 residues. Trimming removed 5 bases from V and 7 bases from J; junction bases left unmatched: 10. The germline V gene has CDR1 PRHDT and CDR2 FYEKMQ (reference sequence). The CDR3 spells CASSPSSGGFIGELFF. The CDR3 DNA is TGTGCCAGCAGCCCGTCTAGCGGGGGTTTTATCGGGGAGCTGTTTTTT.

The table lists this clone with a few counts. This sequence joins TRBV6-5 and TRBJ1-2, with TRBD1 as a possible D gene (5 bases). V was pared by 6 bases and J by 8 bases, with 19 bases between. Germline CDR1 is MNHEY and CDR2 is SVGAGI. The length of the CDR3 is 14 residues. The CDR3 sequence: CASSPGSPPWGYTF. CDR3 coding DNA: TGTGCCAGCAGCCCAGGGTCCCCCCCGTGGGGCTACACCTTC.

This clone was counted only a few times. This rearrangement joins TRBV5-1 to TRBJ2-5, with a weak D call TRBD1 (5 bases). CDR3 length: 16 amino acids. Germline CDR1 reads SGHRS; CDR2 reads YFSETQ. The germline V and J ends were trimmed by 1 base and 7 bases, with 20 bases remaining between them. CDR3 amino acids: CASSLTGEDPFGTQYF. CDR3 bases: TGCGCCAGCAGCTTGACAGGCGAAGATCCTTTCGGGACCCAGTACTTC.

In this sample, this clone turned up once. The gene calls are TRBV29-1 and TRBJ1-2, with TRBD1 matching over 7 bases. The CDR3 loop spans 10 amino acids. In germline, CDR1 is SQVTM, CDR2 ANQGSEA. Trimming at V came to 6 bases and at J to 12 bases, leaving 7 bases not matched to a gene. The CDR3 loop is CSVLTGINTF. CDR3 coding DNA: TGCAGCGTACTGACAGGGATCAACACCTTC.

This clone has a handful of counts. This rearrangement joins TRBV18 to TRBJ1-1; TRBD1 matches at 7 bases. From germline, CDR1 is KGHSH and CDR2 LQKENI. CDR3 length: 14 residues. V shed 8 bases, J shed 10 bases, and the junction held 16 bases outside the gene matches. CDR3 protein: CASRRATGDGRAFF. In nucleotides, the CDR3 is TGTGCCAGCAGGAGGGCCACAGGGGACGGAAGAGCTTTCTTT.

This clone was counted a few times. The J gene is TRBJ2-7, the V gene TRBV7-2; possible D gene TRBD2, 5 bases. Germline loops: CDR1 SGHTA, CDR2 FQGNSA. This CDR3 contains 12 residues. Trimming shortened V by 5 bases and J by 4 bases, and 9 bases separated the two germline ends. The CDR3 loop reads CASSTPGYEQYF. The CDR3 bases are TGTGCCAGCAGCACCCCGGGATACGAGCAGTACTTC.

The gene calls are TRBV4-2 and TRBJ1-1; D is perhaps TRBD1 (6 bases). The CDR3 loop spans 14 amino acids. Trimming took 6 bases from V and 1 from J, leaving 12 bases between them. Germline V gene sequence: CDR1 LGHNA, CDR2 YNFKEQ. The CDR3 region has the DNA TGTGCCAGCAGAAAAGAGGGACAGAACACTGAAGCTTTCTTT. Its translation: CASRKEGQNTEAFF.

The rearrangement joins TRBV23-1 to TRBJ2-7; D is undetermined. TRBV23-1 is assigned to the ORF class and has an uncertain function. V was pared by 3 bases and J by 0 bases, with 12 bases between. The CDR3 consists of 15 residues. In DNA form, the CDR3 reads TGCGCCAGCAGTCAGCGAGGCGCTCGCTCCTACGAGCAGTACTTC. This translates into CASSQRGARSYEQYF.

The chain couples TRBV5-8 to TRBJ1-1; tentative D call: TRBD1 (5 bases). In germline, CDR1 is SGHTS, CDR2 YDEGEE. V lost 3 bases, J lost 0 bases, and 9 bases lay in between. The CDR3 runs to 14 residues. The CDR3, as DNA: TGTGCCAGCAGCTGGCGGGGGGTGAACACTGAAGCTTTCTTT. The encoded protein is CASSWRGVNTEAFF.

This rearrangement joins TRBV2 to TRBJ1-2, with 7 positions matching TRBD1. J gave up 2 bases and V 9 bases, and 15 bases lay outside the gene matches. This CDR3 is 16 amino acids long. CDR1 SNHLY and CDR2 FYNNEI come from the germline V gene. CDR3 sequence reads: CASGGTDLLPNYGYTF. Written as DNA, the CDR3 is TGTGCCAGTGGGGGGACAGATCTCCTCCCAAACTATGGCTACACCTTC.

This chain links TRBV6-1 with TRBJ2-1; weak D call: TRBD2 (6 bases). The CDR3 consists of 13 residues. Trimming left V 11 bases short and J 3 bases short, with 14 bases between. Germline V lookup: CDR1 MNHNS, CDR2 SASEGT. CDR3 residues: CAQSPGLYNEQFF. The CDR3 DNA follows: TGTGCCCAAAGCCCGGGACTCTACAATGAGCAGTTCTTC.

This chain links TRBV9 with TRBJ1-3, with 9 bases fitting TRBD1. CDR3 length: 15 amino acids. V lost 3 bases and J lost 0; bases outside the gene matches: 1. Germline assignment: CDR1 SGDLS and CDR2 YYNGEE. CDR3 protein: CASSAGQGSGNTIYF. The CDR3 region has the DNA TGTGCCAGCAGCGCGGGACAGGGCTCTGGAAACACCATATATTTT.

The sample holds many counts of this clone. V and J are TRBV4-2 and TRBJ2-7; maybe TRBD2 (5 bases). The CDR3 loop spans 15 amino acids. CDR1 LGHNA and CDR2 YNFKEQ come from the germline V gene. The V end was cut by 7 bases, the J end by 1 base, with 17 bases between. The CDR3 loop reads CASTADITGSYEQYF. The CDR3 nucleotides are TGTGCCAGCACCGCAGACATCACGGGATCCTACGAGCAGTACTTC.

This clone was detected once. The chain is built from TRBV7-9 and TRBJ2-3, with 8 nucleotides matching TRBD2. After removal of 2 bases from V and 4 bases from J, the junction contained 5 bases not matched to a gene. The CDR3 loop spans 15 amino acids. The germline CDR1 and CDR2 sequences are SEHNR and FQNEAQ (reference sequence). CDR3 residues: CASSLFSLAADTQYF. The CDR3 region has the DNA TGTGCCAGCAGCTTATTCTCACTAGCGGCAGATACGCAGTATTTT.

The CDR3 here is CASSYADRGGTEAFF. CDR3 DNA sequence: TGTGCCAGCAGTTACGCGGACAGGGGTGGGACTGAAGCTTTCTTT. The chain links TRBV6-6 to TRBJ1-1; 9 positions match TRBD1. In germline, CDR1 is MNHNY, CDR2 SVGAGI (reference sequence). This CDR3 has 15 amino acids. With V trimmed by 2 bases and J by 5 bases, 6 bases remained unmatched.

The chain is built from TRBV27 and TRBJ2-7; 7 nucleotides align to TRBD1. Germline V gene lookup returns CDR1 MNHEY and CDR2 SMNVEV (reference sequence). V gave up 6 bases and J gave up 0 bases; unmatched junction bases: 11. The CDR3 runs to 16 residues. Here the CDR3 reads CASSRNDRASSYEQYF. The CDR3 coding sequence is TGTGCCAGCAGCCGAAATGACAGGGCCAGCTCCTACGAGCAGTACTTC.

The genes are TRBV4-1 and TRBJ1-5; 9 bases fit TRBD1. This CDR3 is built from 15 residues. Germline CDR1 reads MGHRA; CDR2 reads YSYEKL. After removal of 5 bases from V and 4 bases from J, the junction contained 6 bases not matched to a gene. CDR3 sequence: CASSAYRGRNQPQHF. CDR3 DNA: TGCGCCAGCAGCGCGTACAGGGGGCGGAATCAGCCCCAGCATTTT.

V is TRBV27 and J is TRBJ1-4; no definite D call. CDR1 is MNHEY and CDR2 is SMNVEV in the germline V gene (reference sequence). The CDR3 consists of 13 residues. Trimming pared 2 bases from V and 5 bases from J, leaving 6 bases between. In DNA, the CDR3 is TGTGCCAGCAGTTTACTCCTGAATGAAAAACTGTTTTTT. It specifies CASSLLLNEKLFF.

CDR3 sequence: CASSAGATGGNEQFF. The CDR3 nucleotides are TGTGCCAGCAGCGCAGGGGCTACTGGGGGCAATGAGCAGTTCTTC. The chain recombines TRBV7-9 with TRBJ2-1, with D perhaps matching TRBD1 (6 bases). The CDR3 spans 15 residues. Germline lookup yields CDR1 SEHNR and CDR2 FQNEAQ (reference sequence). The V and J ends lost 5 bases and 6 bases respectively, with 17 bases between them.